This T cell receptor (beta chain) appears in the sequencing data of a study of blood T cell repertoires in COVID-19. In the study overall: The study drew acute and convalescent COVID-19 samples from the United States, Italy and Spain. In each case, the material was cDNA or gDNA derived from T cells, B-cell-depleted T cells, or PBMCs.

Trimming removed 4 bases from V and 0 bases from J; junction bases left unmatched: 2. This CDR3 region has 15 residues. CDR1 is SGHRS and CDR2 is YFSETQ in the germline V gene. Libraries were prepared by immunoSEQ multiplex PCR; TCRdb keeps only in-frame clonotypes and omits some of them. The sample shows 29,000 or so clones, over 75% of them seen only once. This TCR was sampled from a woman in her sixties or seventies with active or convalescent COVID-19. Sequencing was performed on peripheral blood. The V gene is TRBV5-1, the J gene TRBJ1-3; 9 bases are shared with TRBD1. In DNA, the CDR3 is TGCGCCAGCAGCGGGACAGGGCGCTCTGGAAACACCATATATTTT. This translates into CASSGTGRSGNTIYF.